The 8 T cell receptor beta chains below come from one sample, sequenced in a study of blood T cell repertoires in COVID-19. Measured with immunoSEQ multiplex PCR; TCRdb has only the in-frame clones, and not every one. The sample includes 300,000 or so clones, 70% to 90% of them seen just once. Sequenced input: peripheral blood. The receptors originated from a man aged 70-80 years with acute or convalescent COVID-19.

V gene TRBV5-1 combines with J gene TRBJ1-3, with no clear D. CDR1 is SGHRS and CDR2 is YFSETQ in the germline V gene. The CDR3 is 15 amino acids. Trimming removed 1 base at V and 1 base at J, with 9 bases between. The chain's CDR3 is CASSLMTESGNTIYF. DNA of the CDR3: TGCGCCAGCAGCTTGATGACTGAATCTGGAAACACCATATATTTT.

V is TRBV5-1 and J is TRBJ2-3; TRBD2 matches at 11 bases. With V trimmed by 3 bases and J by 0 bases, 3 bases remained unmatched. The V gene's germline CDR1 is SGHRS and CDR2 YFSETQ. The CDR3 loop spans 16 amino acids. CDR3 nucleotide sequence: TGCGCCAGCAGCTGGGGGACTAGCGGTAGCACAGATACGCAGTATTTT. Amino acid sequence: CASSWGTSGSTDTQYF.

The gene calls are TRBV4-3 and TRBJ2-4; 10 bases are shared with TRBD2. This CDR3 comprises 15 residues. Germline V lookup: CDR1 LGHNA, CDR2 YSLEER. Germline trimming cut 6 bases from V and 9 bases from J; bases unmatched to any gene: 11. The DNA for the CDR3 is TGCGCCAGCAGTCCTCAGCGGGGGGGACTGAGCATTCAGTACTTC. Residues: CASSPQRGGLSIQYF.

The chain employs TRBV19 and TRBJ2-3; D unresolved. The CDR3 consists of 15 residues. Deletions cut 6 bases from V and 0 bases from J, with 13 bases between. Germline lookup yields CDR1 LNHDA and CDR2 SQIVND (reference sequence). CDR3 in amino acids: CASSPNQYSTDTQYF. The CDR3 coding sequence is TGTGCCAGTAGCCCGAACCAGTATAGCACAGATACGCAGTATTTT.

The chain couples TRBV4-3 to TRBJ1-1, with D possibly being TRBD1 (6 bases). The CDR3 spans 16 residues. CDR1 is LGHNA and CDR2 is YSLEER in the germline V gene. V was shortened by 1 base and J by 1 base, with 13 bases between the two germline ends. The CDR3 nucleotides are TGCGCCAGCAGCCAAGGGTCGGGGGGCGCGAACACTGAAGCTTTCTTT. It codes for CASSQGSGGANTEAFF.

CDR3 in DNA: TGTGCCAGCACCCTCTCGGGAGCCGAAAAACTGTTTTTT. Amino acid sequence: CASTLSGAEKLFF. The chain couples TRBV12-3 or TRBV12-4 to TRBJ1-4, with D uncertain. Between the trimmed V and J ends, which lost 7 bases and 8 bases, there was a span of 14 bases. The CDR3 has 13 residues.

The genes are TRBV18 and TRBJ1-2; 7 bases fit TRBD1. With V trimmed by 6 bases and J by 2 bases, 6 bases remained unmatched. The CDR3 consists of 14 residues. Germline assignment: CDR1 KGHSH and CDR2 LQKENI. The CDR3 loop reads CASSYGTANYGYTF. CDR3 sequence (DNA): TGTGCCAGCTCGTACGGGACAGCAAACTATGGCTACACCTTC.

This clone was counted between two and nine times. The chain couples TRBV6-5 to TRBJ1-6; D gene uncertain. The CDR3 covers 12 residues. Trimming stripped 10 bases from V and 6 bases from J, with 10 bases between. Germline lookup yields CDR1 MNHEY and CDR2 SVGAGI. The CDR3 sequence: CATKRANSPLHF. DNA for the CDR3: TGTGCCACCAAGAGGGCTAATTCACCCCTCCACTTT.